A selection of T cell receptor beta chains follows, all from one sample in a study of CD8+CD57+ T cells in acquired aplastic anemia. TCRdb processed the reads anew with MiXCR; each CDR3 protein has one entry. This table holds about 180,000 distinct CDR3 sequences, around 45% found once. The source material was sorted CD4+, CD8+, or CD8+CD57+ T cells (not recorded which) from PBMCs. These TCRs come from a human donor in good health. Each CDR3 is given with its conserved first and last residue. The order of the fields is CDR3 protein, J gene, V gene.

CATGQGLGTNEKLFF TRBJ1-4 TRBV10-3
CASSSTGRYTGELFF TRBJ2-2 TRBV19
CAISGTGNTEAFF TRBJ1-1 TRBV10-3
CASGLYVGRVYF TRBJ2-7 TRBV7-2
CASSFSNNEQFF TRBJ2-1 TRBV7-2
CATSGLGRDSGHEQYF TRBJ2-7 TRBV24-1
CSASAANQPQHF TRBJ1-5 TRBV20-1
CSASIGTTEAFF TRBJ1-1 TRBV20-1
CASSQRFTYEQYF TRBJ2-7 TRBV28
CATSKGGGSLHF TRBJ1-6 TRBV24-1
CASSGVSGVTDTQYF TRBJ2-3 TRBV2
CASSHGTAGRGYTF TRBJ1-2 TRBV3-1
CASSYLIQSTDTQYF TRBJ2-3 TRBV6-5
CASSPGQVGTDTQYF TRBJ2-3 TRBV11-2
CASSLGGRGSYEQYF TRBJ2-7 TRBV13
CASSTGVATNEKLFF TRBJ1-4 TRBV5-4
CASSPIVTDTQYF TRBJ2-3 TRBV4-2
CASSPRLAGGPETQYF TRBJ2-5 TRBV5-4
CASRLGYGELFF TRBJ2-2 TRBV19
CASSYNEGIGEQYF TRBJ2-7 TRBV7-8
CSADAGPRGTEAFF TRBJ1-1 TRBV29-1
CSAQTSGVSYNEQFF TRBJ2-1 TRBV20-1
CATSARDGETQYF TRBJ2-5 TRBV24-1
CASSQEGGRHTEAFF TRBJ1-1 TRBV4-2
CASLRTGEGGYTF TRBJ1-2 TRBV5-8
CASSAGTGLRNQPQHF TRBJ1-5 TRBV27
CATSRDSSRSGQETQYF TRBJ2-5 TRBV15
CASSLGQGGNSPLHF TRBJ1-6 TRBV12-3/TRBV12-4
CASSSSGLRSYNSPLHF TRBJ1-6 TRBV27
CASRQRTSGKSKQYF TRBJ2-7 TRBV3-1
CSVVSPGVGTGELFF TRBJ2-2 TRBV29-1
CASSLFPGNGYTF TRBJ1-2 TRBV27
CASSPTGLGELFF TRBJ2-2 TRBV7-3
CASSSGTALATDTQYF TRBJ2-3 TRBV5-1
CASSPHGRLNTEAFF TRBJ1-1 TRBV11-1
CASSIDLGTGGQETQYF TRBJ2-5 TRBV19